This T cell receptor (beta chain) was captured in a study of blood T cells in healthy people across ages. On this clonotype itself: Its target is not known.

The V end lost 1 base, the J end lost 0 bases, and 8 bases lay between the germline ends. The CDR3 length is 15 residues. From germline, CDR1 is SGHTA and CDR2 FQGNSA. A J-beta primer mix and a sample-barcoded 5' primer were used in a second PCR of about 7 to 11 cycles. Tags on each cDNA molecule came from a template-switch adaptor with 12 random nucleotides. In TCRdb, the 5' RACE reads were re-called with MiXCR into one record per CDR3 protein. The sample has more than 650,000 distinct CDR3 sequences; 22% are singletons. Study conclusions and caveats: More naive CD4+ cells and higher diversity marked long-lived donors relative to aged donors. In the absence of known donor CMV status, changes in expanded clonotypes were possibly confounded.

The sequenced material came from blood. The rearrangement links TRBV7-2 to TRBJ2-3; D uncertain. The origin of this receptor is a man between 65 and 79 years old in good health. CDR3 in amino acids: CASSLVARSTDTQYF. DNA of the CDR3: TGTGCCAGCAGCTTAGTGGCTAGGAGCACAGATACGCAGTATTTT.